One and the same sample provided the 8 T cell receptor delta chains below, sequenced in a study of γδ T cells in repeated Plasmodium falciparum infection. TCRdb reprocessed the multiplex PCR reads using CATT. The table shows some 50,000 delta-chain clones, with 1.6% occurring only once. Vgamma9/Vdelta2+ and Vdelta2-negative gammadelta T cells were flow-sorted from PBMC for bulk sequencing. The sequenced sample was gamma-delta T cells from blood. These receptors all come from a pool of human donors (malaria-infected and uninfected, not separated).

This clone showed up many times. The V gene is TRDV1, the J gene TRDJ1, with D possibly TRDD3 on 9 matching bases. This CDR3 has 19 residues. Germline-derived CDR1 and CDR2 are TSWWSYY and QGS. Trimming stripped 3 bases from V and 2 bases from J, with 25 bases between. The CDR3 DNA follows: TGTGCTCTTGGGGATACTTCCTACCTGGGGATACGAATTACCGATAAACTCATCTTT. It yields the protein CALGDTSYLGIRITDKLIF.

This clone came up a few times. TCRdb's listed protein matches a much larger clone and diverges from this DNA's translation at residue 15, likely through a read error; the protein shown comes from the DNA. J is TRDJ1 and V is TRDV1; 7 positions match TRDD3. The V segment lost 1 base and the J segment 1 base; nucleotides outside the gene matches: 21. The CDR3 has 21 amino acids. The germline V gene encodes CDR1 TSWWSYY and CDR2 QGS. This CDR3 reads CALGEPGPPLAPLGTTDKLIF. DNA of the CDR3: TGTGCTCTTGGGGAACCCGGCCCTCCCCTGGCACCACTGGGGACCACCGATAAACTCATCTTT.

This clone was observed a few times. The protein held in TCRdb is that of a much larger clone and does not match this DNA's translation at residue 12, likely because of a read error; the protein shown is translated from the DNA. The CDR3 region has the DNA TGTGCTCTTGGGGACGTTCTGTACACCGATAAACCCATCTTT. Its translation: CALGDVLYTDKPIF. A V gene of TRDV1 was called, but no J gene was assigned; the table names TRDD3, a call not compared with the DNA. The CDR3 runs 14 residues. The germline CDR1 and CDR2 sequences are TSWWSYY and QGS.

Comments on this clone: This likely stems from a read error, as it lies one base from a far larger clone. This sample also contains other DNA sequences that code for the same CDR3. No J gene call was made, and the V gene is TRDV1; the D call TRDD3 from the table was never checked on the DNA. The germline V gene has CDR1 TSWWSYY and CDR2 QGS. The CDR3 is 19 amino acids. CDR3 sequence (DNA): TGTGCTCTTGGGGAACTCGCCTTCCCGTATGGTCCGTACACCGATAAACTCATCTTC. Encoded protein: CALGELAFPYGPYTDKLIF.

This clone occurred a few times. This DNA's translation and the protein TCRdb lists, from a much larger clone, do not match at residue 11, likely due to a read error; the protein shown is translated from the DNA. The rearrangement joins TRDV1 to TRDJ1, with D perhaps matching TRDD2 or TRDD3 (6 bases each). CDR1 and CDR2 from the germline V gene are TSWWSYY and QGS. Trimming cost V 2 bases and J 0 bases, with 37 bases left between them. CDR3 length equals 24 residues. CDR3 region: CALGETGLPKCGGDPPINTDKLIF. In DNA form, the CDR3 reads TGTGCTCTTGGGGAAACGGGCCTTCCCAAATGTGGAGGGGATCCACCCATAAACACCGATAAACTCATCTTT.

This clone occurred a few times. A far larger clone is a single base away, which makes a read error likely. Different DNA sequences within this sample yield the same CDR3. This chain links TRDV2 with TRDJ1, with D uncertain. As TCRdb names no J gene, one was assigned here on the basis of a DNA match to germline. The germline V gene encodes CDR1 GEAIGNYY and CDR2 EKD. The CDR3 extends over 17 amino acids. The CDR3 here is CACDTAGRPKYTDKLIF. The CDR3, as DNA: TGTGCCTGTGACACCGCCGGGAGGCCAAAGTACACTGATAAACTCATCTTT.

This clone has only a few counts. TCRdb shows a much larger clone's protein in place of this DNA's translation, and the two differ at residue 16, likely through a read error; the protein shown is translated from the DNA. The chain recombines TRDV2 with TRDJ3, with 9 bases fitting TRDD3. TCRdb gives no J gene; it was assigned here by matching the DNA to germline. The CDR3 runs to 22 residues. CDR1 is GEAIGNYY, CDR2 EKD, per germline. The DNA of the CDR3 is TGTGCCTGTGACACCCTACGTACTGGGGGACTATCGAGCTCCTGGGGCACCCGACAGATGTTTTTC. Amino acids: CACDTLRTGGLSSSWGTRQMFF.

This clone was observed a few times. TCRdb has a much larger clone's protein, which differs at residue 13 from the translation of this DNA, likely because of a read error; what is shown is the protein translated from the DNA. The rearrangement joins TRDV1 to TRDJ1; TRDD3 matches at 8 bases. Because TCRdb records no J gene, it was assigned here through a match of the DNA to germline. V trimming: 2 bases; J trimming: 4 bases; junction bases outside the gene matches: 15. Germline assignment: CDR1 TSWWSYY and CDR2 QGS. CDR3 length: 18 residues. The CDR3 region is CALGETKGYVLDNDKLIF. CDR3 sequence (DNA): TGTGCTCTTGGGGAAACAAAGGGATACGTTCTTGACAACGATAAACTCATCTTT.